This TCR beta chain was retrieved from a study of cytomegalovirus exposure and HLA in healthy donors. V was pared by 3 bases and J by 1 base, with 6 bases between. Germline V gene lookup returns CDR1 SEHNR and CDR2 FQNEAQ (reference sequence). The CDR3 spans 13 residues. Note on this clone: The antigen remains unidentified.

Use of 60 Vbeta and 13 Jbeta primers characterized the PCR. Here immunoSEQ multiplex PCR was the method, and the copy in TCRdb shows in-frame clones only, minus some. Altogether 150,000 or so clones are present, roughly four fifths being singletons, with the ten largest covering around 7%. General observations from the study: Later analysis identified a missense DCLRE1C variant that was linked to TCR beta V- and J-gene trimming. A later analysis showed that HLA-associated TCR beta chains had undergone more clonal expansion than equally common others. Sequencing artifact likely explains a cluster of highly shared sequence variants.

The receptor was derived from a man in his thirties or forties in good health and CMV-seronegative. Source material: PBMCs. The V gene is TRBV7-9, the J gene TRBJ1-1; D unclear. The CDR3 reads CASSFASNTEAFF. The CDR3 DNA reads as TGTGCCAGCAGCTTTGCGTCGAACACTGAAGCTTTCTTT. The full variable domain, completed using reference TRBV7-9 and TRBJ1-1, is DTGVSQNPRHKITKRGQNVTFRCDPISEHNRLYWYRQTLGQGPEFLTYFQNEAQLEKSRLLSDRFSAERPKGSFSTLEIQRTEQGDSAMYLCASSFASNTEAFFGQGTRLTVV.